This TCR beta chain was recorded in a study of control samples from healthy donors and cancer patients. Germline values: CDR1 MDHEN, CDR2 SYDVKM. The ends lost 2 bases at V and 3 bases at J; junction bases unmatched: 0. The CDR3 contains 14 residues. Data came from immunoSEQ multiplex PCR; TCRdb stores just in-frame clones and leaves some out. The data hold some 140,000 clones, with more than 85% observed a single time. Material: blood. The sequence was collected from a woman aged 25 to 45 in good health. The rearrangement uses TRBV28 and TRBJ2-5; 10 bases match TRBD2. CDR3 residues: CASSLLAGEETQYF. DNA of the CDR3: TGTGCCAGCAGTTTACTAGCGGGAGAAGAGACCCAGTACTTC.